This TCR beta chain was retrieved from a study of regulatory and conventional T cells in breast cancer. Trimming removed 4 bases from V and 3 bases from J; junction bases left unmatched: 20. Germline V CDR1 and CDR2: LGHNA, YNFKEQ. This CDR3 is 19 amino acids long. Via MiXCR, TCRdb re-called the PCR reads, giving one row per CDR3 protein. The sample comprises some 16,000 distinct CDR3 sequences, 25% to 40% of which are singletons, and 1.6% rests with the top ten. Sample: conventional T cells from blood. The chain links TRBV4-2 to TRBJ1-2; 7 bases fit TRBD1. The sequence was collected from a female donor in good health. CDR3 coding DNA: TGTGCCAGCAGCCCTCTCGGACAGGCCGTCACCACCTCGGACTATGGCTACACCTTC. It is translated as CASSPLGQAVTTSDYGYTF.